This T cell receptor (beta chain) was found in a study of shared clonotypes between healthy human individuals. Across the whole study: Researchers assigned three CD4 naive, three CD4 memory, two CD8 naive and one CD8 memory plate to each donor.

Naive CD8 cells comprised CD45RO-negative, CCR7-positively selected cells, excluding terminally differentiated effector memory CD45RA+ cells. J was trimmed by 1 base and V by 5 bases; bases with no gene match: 6. CDR1 SGHAT and CDR2 FQNNGV come from the germline V gene. This CDR3 spans 15 amino acids. Deep-level assay runs were performed. Clones were sequenced by immunoSEQ multiplex PCR, and TCRdb holds only the in-frame ones, with some missing. Seen here are roughly 1,800,000 clones, roughly 95% observed once, and the top ten hold approximately 1%. The sequence was collected from a man between 18 and 35 years old in good health. What was sequenced was naive CD8+ T cells sorted from blood. J is TRBJ2-7 and V is TRBV11-2; 9 bases match TRBD2. CDR3 protein: CASSSGSGSSYEQYF. The CDR3 DNA is TGTGCCAGCAGCAGCGGTAGCGGGAGTTCCTACGAGCAGTACTTC.